The rows below give T cell receptor beta chains drawn from one sample of a study of Graves' ophthalmopathy and Graves' hyperthyroidism. TCRdb reanalysed the multiplex PCR reads using MiXCR and keeps one entry per CDR3 protein. The table has 450,000 or so distinct CDR3 sequences, around 15% seen once. The material sequenced was blood. These receptors were taken from a woman in her twenties or thirties with Graves' ophthalmopathy. Both conserved end residues are part of each CDR3. Fields, in order: clone size, J gene, V gene, D gene, CDR3 protein, CDR3 DNA. The D gene is left open where the match is weak. Clone size is stated in some rows and not others, as once, few, many or a class when expanded.

abundance: many
j_gene: TRBJ2-7
v_gene: TRBV2
d_gene: -
CDR3aa: CASSLRRLGYEQYF
CDR3nt: TGTGCCAGCAGCCTCCGACGTTTGGGCTACGAGCAGTACTTC

abundance: many
j_gene: TRBJ2-2
v_gene: TRBV6-5
d_gene: -
CDR3aa: CASSYGTLNTGELFF
CDR3nt: TGTGCCAGCAGTTATGGGACACTGAACACCGGGGAGCTGTTTTTT

abundance: many
j_gene: TRBJ1-6
v_gene: TRBV18
d_gene: TRBD1
CDR3aa: CASSPGQGGNSPLHF
CDR3nt: TGTGCCAGCAGCCCCGGACAGGGGGGGAATTCACCCCTCCACTTT

abundance: many
j_gene: TRBJ1-1
v_gene: TRBV12-3/TRBV12-4
d_gene: -
CDR3aa: CASSLFGTEAFF
CDR3nt: TGTGCCAGCAGTCTCTTCGGCACTGAAGCTTTCTTT

abundance: -
j_gene: TRBJ2-1
v_gene: TRBV5-6
d_gene: -
CDR3aa: CAVALGPGDEQFF
CDR3nt: TGTGCCGTTGCACTGGGACCGGGGGATGAGCAGTTCTTC

abundance: once
j_gene: TRBJ2-5
v_gene: TRBV5-1
d_gene: TRBD1
CDR3aa: CASSLGTGVSETQYF
CDR3nt: TGCGCCAGCAGCTTGGGGACAGGGGTCTCAGAGACCCAGTACTTC

abundance: -
j_gene: TRBJ1-2
v_gene: TRBV28
d_gene: TRBD1
CDR3aa: CASSPQGVFYGYTF
CDR3nt: TGTGCCAGCAGTCCTCAGGGGGTTTTCTATGGCTACACCTTC

abundance: -
j_gene: TRBJ2-5
v_gene: TRBV6-1
d_gene: -
CDR3aa: CASSGGGPTETQYF
CDR3nt: TGTGCCAGCAGTGGGGGGGGGCCGACGGAGACCCAGTACTTC

abundance: -
j_gene: TRBJ1-2
v_gene: TRBV18
d_gene: -
CDR3aa: CASSPMLGYGYTF
CDR3nt: TGTGCCAGCTCACCAATGTTGGGGTATGGCTACACCTTC

abundance: many
j_gene: TRBJ2-7
v_gene: TRBV6-1
d_gene: TRBD1
CDR3aa: CASSETETGAYEQYF
CDR3nt: TGTGCCAGCAGTGAAACCGAGACAGGGGCCTACGAGCAGTACTTC

abundance: many
j_gene: TRBJ1-2
v_gene: TRBV6-5
d_gene: -
CDR3aa: CASAAAGQQMNGYTF
CDR3nt: TGTGCCAGCGCCGCGGCGGGGCAGCAAATGAACGGCTACACCTTC

abundance: -
j_gene: TRBJ1-2
v_gene: TRBV20-1
d_gene: -
CDR3aa: CSARSPRSYGYTF
CDR3nt: TGCAGTGCTAGATCCCCTAGGAGCTATGGCTACACCTTC

abundance: -
j_gene: TRBJ2-6
v_gene: TRBV12-3/TRBV12-4
d_gene: -
CDR3aa: CASSLNGKGANVLTF
CDR3nt: TGTGCCAGCAGTTTAAATGGCAAGGGGGCCAACGTCCTGACTTTC

abundance: -
j_gene: TRBJ1-1
v_gene: TRBV5-1
d_gene: -
CDR3aa: CSSSLLSGGINTEAFF
CDR3nt: TGCTCCAGCAGCTTGCTTTCTGGGGGCATAAACACTGAAGCTTTCTTT